The sequence of this T cell receptor (beta chain) was determined in a study of T cell repertoires in cytomegalovirus infection. The wider study: Selected CMV epitopes included recently identified HLA-C-restricted ones as well as well-studied HLA-B-restricted ones. Study findings and constraints: Identification of carriers of CMV plus the relevant HLA was performed using cumulative public TCR beta family frequency. The response measured ex vivo was dominated by TCR beta clonotypes (HLA-C-restricted and CMV-specific).

Points on this clonotype: Its antigen is currently unknown.

The V gene's germline CDR1 is SGHTA and CDR2 FQGTGA. Trimming pared 2 bases from V and 2 bases from J, leaving 16 bases between. CDR3 length equals 17 residues. TCRdb recomputed calls from the reads with MiXCR, one row per CDR3 protein. This table holds approximately 270,000 distinct CDR3 sequences, roughly a fifth found once. The rearrangement joins TRBV7-3 to TRBJ2-1; weak D call: TRBD2 (6 bases). The material was cultured PBMCs, obtained from culture after CMV antigen stimulation. The TCR comes from a human donor in good health (CMV status not recorded). Some clones in this sample may be carry-over from other donors' samples. The CDR3 sequence: CASSLALLANTYNEQFF. The CDR3 coding sequence is TGTGCCAGCAGCTTAGCTCTTCTAGCGAATACCTACAATGAGCAGTTCTTC.